These 13 T cell receptor beta chains were all obtained from the same sample, sequenced in a study of CD8 T cells in ankylosing spondylitis. Study outcomes and limitations: One TCR beta motif, made up of under ten highly homologous variants, appeared characteristic of ankylosing spondylitis blood.

TCRdb independently ran MiXCR on the 5' RACE reads; one entry per CDR3 protein. The sample has about 210,000 distinct CDR3 sequences, just under 7.5% seen once. Their cognate antigens are unknown. Input material: blood, either unsorted or a sorted T cell fraction (not recorded which). The receptor set was obtained from a male donor with ankylosing spondylitis.

This clonotype was observed many times. J is TRBJ2-1 and V is TRBV12-3 or TRBV12-4; no firm D call. This CDR3 spans 13 amino acids. V was trimmed by 8 bases and J by 0 bases, leaving 8 bases between them. The CDR3 DNA is TGTGCCAGCCATTGGAGCTCCTACAATGAGCAGTTCTTC. Residues: CASHWSSYNEQFF.

This clonotype occurred many times. The chain combines TRBV7-9 with TRBJ2-7, with D perhaps matching TRBD1 (6 bases). The V gene's germline CDR1 is SEHNR and CDR2 FQNEAQ (reference sequence). V lost 2 bases to trimming and J lost 4 bases, with 12 bases between them. The CDR3 has 14 residues. The CDR3 nucleotides read TGTGCCAGCAGCTTAAGTAACAGGGAGTACGAGCAGTACTTC. This encodes CASSLSNREYEQYF.

In its sample, this clonotype was seen many times. The rearrangement links TRBV6-4 to TRBJ2-5; D is uncertain. The germline gives CDR1 MRHNA, CDR2 SNTAGT. Deletions cut 5 bases from V and 10 bases from J, with 20 bases between. The CDR3 totals 14 residues. This CDR3 reads CASSPGPESTGQYF. Here the CDR3 DNA reads TGTGCCAGCAGTCCAGGACCCGAATCGACGGGCCAGTACTTC.

This clonotype was detected many times. The V gene is TRBV4-1, the J gene TRBJ2-1; no clear D gene. The V and J ends lost 1 base and 3 bases respectively, with 1 base between them. From germline, CDR1 is MGHRA and CDR2 YSYEKL. This CDR3 is 12 amino acids long. The CDR3 loop is CASSQVYNEQFF. In DNA form, the CDR3 reads TGCGCCAGCAGCCAAGTCTACAATGAGCAGTTCTTC.

This clonotype was seen a few times. V is TRBV6-1 and J is TRBJ1-2, with 7 bases fitting TRBD1. Per germline, CDR1 MNHNS and CDR2 SASEGT. The CDR3 covers 13 residues. V dropped 8 bases and J dropped 3; count of bases not matched to a gene: 6. CDR3 bases: TGTGCCAGCGGACAGGTGATGTACTATGGCTACACCTTC. Its protein is CASGQVMYYGYTF.

This clonotype was detected many times. The J gene is TRBJ2-1, the V gene TRBV29-1, with TRBD2 identical over 12 bases. This CDR3 is 15 amino acids long. The J segment lost 1 base and the V segment lost 4 bases, leaving 2 bases of the junction unmatched. CDR1 and CDR2 from the germline V gene are SQVTM and ANQGSEA. In DNA, the CDR3 is TGCAGCGTTGCACTAGCGGGAGGTTCCTACAATGAGCAGTTCTTC. It yields the protein CSVALAGGSYNEQFF.

The chain employs TRBV10-1 and TRBJ1-4; D uncertain. CDR3 size: 13 residues. The V end lost 0 bases, the J end lost 7 bases, and 6 bases lay between the germline ends. Germline V gives CDR1 WNHNN, CDR2 SYGVQD (reference sequence). Here the CDR3 reads CASSESMGEKLFF. CDR3 in DNA: TGCGCCAGCAGTGAGTCCATGGGTGAAAAACTGTTTTTT.

This clonotype has at least ten counts. The chain links TRBV4-1 to TRBJ2-7; tentative D call: TRBD1 (5 bases). Per germline, CDR1 MGHRA and CDR2 YSYEKL. The V gene lost 7 bases and the J gene lost 5 bases, with 18 bases spanning the gap. The CDR3 extends over 14 amino acids. The CDR3 DNA sequence: TGCGCCAGCACCCCCTGGTCAGGGTCCCACGAGCAGTACTTC. This translates into CASTPWSGSHEQYF.

This clonotype has a handful of counts. The CDR3 DNA reads as TGCAGTCTACCTCTGGTGAATGAGCAGTTCTTC. This codes for CSLPLVNEQFF. V and J are TRBV20-1 and TRBJ2-1; D not resolved. CDR3 size: 11 residues. CDR1 and CDR2 (germline): DFQATT, SNEGSKA (reference sequence). V was cut by 8 bases and J by 7 bases, with 12 bases left in between.

This clonotype came up many times. The J gene is TRBJ1-5, the V gene TRBV27; no reliable D call. The V gene lost 2 bases and the J gene lost 1 base, with 6 bases spanning the gap. This CDR3 is 14 amino acids long. Per germline, CDR1 MNHEY and CDR2 SMNVEV (reference sequence). The CDR3 coding sequence is TGTGCCAGCAGTTTAGTGGGGAGCAATCAGCCCCAGCATTTT. This sequence encodes CASSLVGSNQPQHF.

The rearrangement links TRBV6-5 to TRBJ1-4; TRBD1 might be the D (5 bases). This CDR3 is 16 amino acids long. V was cut by 4 bases and J by 0 bases, with 12 bases left in between. The germline gives CDR1 MNHEY, CDR2 SVGAGI. The CDR3 is CASSWGRLATNEKLFF. Written as DNA, the CDR3 is TGTGCCAGCAGTTGGGGCAGACTCGCAACTAATGAAAAACTGTTTTTT.

This clonotype was found many times. V usage is TRBV5-1 and J usage is TRBJ1-1; D remains ambiguous. The germline V gene has CDR1 SGHRS and CDR2 YFSETQ. V lost 4 bases and J 4 bases, leaving 17 bases between the germline ends. The CDR3 is 15 residues long. The CDR3 loop reads CASSQNNARSTEAFF. Written as DNA, the CDR3 is TGCGCCAGCAGCCAAAACAATGCTAGAAGCACTGAAGCTTTCTTT.

This clonotype was picked up many times. CDR3 residues: CASSQDGGAGHNEKLFF. Here the CDR3 DNA reads TGCGCCAGCAGCCAAGATGGAGGGGCCGGGCACAATGAAAAACTGTTTTTT. The gene calls are TRBV4-3 and TRBJ1-4, with a weak D call TRBD1 (5 bases). The V gene lost 0 bases and the J gene lost 5 bases, with 16 bases spanning the gap. Germline values: CDR1 LGHNA, CDR2 YSLEER. This CDR3 is built from 17 residues.